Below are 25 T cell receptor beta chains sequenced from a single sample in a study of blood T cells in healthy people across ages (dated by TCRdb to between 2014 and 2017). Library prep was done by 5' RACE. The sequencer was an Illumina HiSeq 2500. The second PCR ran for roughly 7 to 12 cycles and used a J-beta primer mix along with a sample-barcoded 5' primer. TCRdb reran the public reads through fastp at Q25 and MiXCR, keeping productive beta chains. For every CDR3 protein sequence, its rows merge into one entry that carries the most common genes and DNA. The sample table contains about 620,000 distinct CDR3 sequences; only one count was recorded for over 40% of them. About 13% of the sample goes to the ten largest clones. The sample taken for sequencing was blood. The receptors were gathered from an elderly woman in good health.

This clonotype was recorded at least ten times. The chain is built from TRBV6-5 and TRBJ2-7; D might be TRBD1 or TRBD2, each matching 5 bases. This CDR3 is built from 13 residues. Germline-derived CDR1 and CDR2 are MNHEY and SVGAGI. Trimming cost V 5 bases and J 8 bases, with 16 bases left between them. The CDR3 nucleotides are TGTGCCAGCAGTCGGGAAGGGTCAGGGCAGCAGTACTTC. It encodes CASSREGSGQQYF.

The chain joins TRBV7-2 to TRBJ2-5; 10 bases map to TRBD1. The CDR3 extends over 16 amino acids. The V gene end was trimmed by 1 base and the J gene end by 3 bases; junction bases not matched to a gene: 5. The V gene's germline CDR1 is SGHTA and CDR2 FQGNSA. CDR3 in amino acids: CASSLGGTGVEETQYF. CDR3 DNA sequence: TGTGCCAGCAGCTTAGGAGGGACAGGGGTTGAAGAGACCCAGTACTTC.

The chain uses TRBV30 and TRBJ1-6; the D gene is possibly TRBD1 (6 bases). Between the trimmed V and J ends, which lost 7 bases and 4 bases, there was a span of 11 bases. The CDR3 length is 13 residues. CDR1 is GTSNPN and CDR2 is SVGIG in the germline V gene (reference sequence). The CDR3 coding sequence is TGTGCCTCTACGGGACAATATAATTCACCCCTCCACTTT. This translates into CASTGQYNSPLHF.

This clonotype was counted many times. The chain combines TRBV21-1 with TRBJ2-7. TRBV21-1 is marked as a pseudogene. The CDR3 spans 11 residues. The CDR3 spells CASSKVCEQYF. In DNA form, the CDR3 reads TGTGCCAGCAGCAAAGTCTGCGAGCAGTACTTC.

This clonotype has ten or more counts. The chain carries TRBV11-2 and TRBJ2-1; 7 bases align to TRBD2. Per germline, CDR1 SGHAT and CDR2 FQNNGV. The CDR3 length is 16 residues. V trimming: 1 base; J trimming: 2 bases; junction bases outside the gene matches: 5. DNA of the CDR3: TGTGCCAGCAGCTTAGGGGGAGCGGGGACCTACAATGAGCAGTTCTTC. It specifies CASSLGGAGTYNEQFF.

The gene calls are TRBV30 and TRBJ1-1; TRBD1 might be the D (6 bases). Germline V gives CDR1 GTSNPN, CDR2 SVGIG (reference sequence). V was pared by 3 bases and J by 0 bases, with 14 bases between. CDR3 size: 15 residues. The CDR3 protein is CAWSPLGQVNTEAFF. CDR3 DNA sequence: TGTGCCTGGAGCCCCTTGGGACAAGTGAACACTGAAGCTTTCTTT.

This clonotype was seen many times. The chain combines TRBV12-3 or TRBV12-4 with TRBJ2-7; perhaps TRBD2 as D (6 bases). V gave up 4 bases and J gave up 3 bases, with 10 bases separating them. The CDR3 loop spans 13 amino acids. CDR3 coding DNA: TGTGCCAGCAGTTACGGGGGAATCTACGAGCAGTACTTC. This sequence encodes CASSYGGIYEQYF.

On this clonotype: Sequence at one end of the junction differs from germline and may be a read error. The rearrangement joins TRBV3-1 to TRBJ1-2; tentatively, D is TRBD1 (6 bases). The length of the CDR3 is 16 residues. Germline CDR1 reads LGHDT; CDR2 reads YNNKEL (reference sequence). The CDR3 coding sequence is TGTGCCAACAGCCAATCAGGGTGGACAGACAACTATGGCTACACCTTC. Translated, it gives CANSQSGWTDNYGYTF.

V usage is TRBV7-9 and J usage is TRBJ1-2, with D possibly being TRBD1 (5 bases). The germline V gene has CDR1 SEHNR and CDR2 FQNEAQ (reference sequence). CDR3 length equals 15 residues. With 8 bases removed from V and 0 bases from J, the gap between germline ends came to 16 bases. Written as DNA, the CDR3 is TGTGCCAGCCAATCCCGGACACCCTCTAACTATGGCTACACCTTC. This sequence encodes CASQSRTPSNYGYTF.

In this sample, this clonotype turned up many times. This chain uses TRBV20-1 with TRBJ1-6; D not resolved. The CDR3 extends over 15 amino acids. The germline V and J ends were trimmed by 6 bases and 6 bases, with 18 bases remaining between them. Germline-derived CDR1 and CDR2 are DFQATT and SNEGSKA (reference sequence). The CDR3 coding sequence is TGCAGTGCCGCACTCGTTGACCGGGTTAATTCACCCCTCCACTTT. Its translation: CSAALVDRVNSPLHF.

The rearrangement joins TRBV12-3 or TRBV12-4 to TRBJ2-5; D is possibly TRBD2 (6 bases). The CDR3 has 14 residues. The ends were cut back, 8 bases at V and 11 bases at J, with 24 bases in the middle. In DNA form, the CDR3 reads TGTGCCAGCGGCGTCCGGGAGTTCGGGAGTGAGCAGTACTTC. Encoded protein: CASGVREFGSEQYF.

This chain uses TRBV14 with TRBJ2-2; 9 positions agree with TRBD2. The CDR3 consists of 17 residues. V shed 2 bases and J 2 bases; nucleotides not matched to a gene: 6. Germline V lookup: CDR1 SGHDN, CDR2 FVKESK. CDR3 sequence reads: CASSQFSGLANTGELFF. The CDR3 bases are TGTGCCAGCAGCCAATTCTCGGGACTAGCCAACACCGGGGAGCTGTTTTTT.

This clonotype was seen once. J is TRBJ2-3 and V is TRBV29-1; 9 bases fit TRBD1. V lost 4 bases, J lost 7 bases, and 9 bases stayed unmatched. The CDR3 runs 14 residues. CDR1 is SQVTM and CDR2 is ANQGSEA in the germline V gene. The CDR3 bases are TGCAGCGTTGGGGACAGGGTGGCTGAGAATACGCAGTATTTT. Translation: CSVGDRVAENTQYF.

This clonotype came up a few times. DNA for the CDR3: TGCAGTGCCACAGGGGGATACTACGAGCAGTACTTC. Amino acid sequence: CSATGGYYEQYF. The V and J genes are TRBV20-1 and TRBJ2-7, with TRBD1 matching 8 bases. V was pared by 6 bases and J by 3 bases, with 4 bases of the junction left unmatched. CDR3 size: 12 residues. Germline lookup yields CDR1 DFQATT and CDR2 SNEGSKA (reference sequence).

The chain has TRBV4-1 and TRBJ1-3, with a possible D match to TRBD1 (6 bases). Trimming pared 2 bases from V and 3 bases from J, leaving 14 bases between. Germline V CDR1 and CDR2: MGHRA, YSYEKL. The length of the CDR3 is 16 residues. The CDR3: CASSQISGADGNTIYF. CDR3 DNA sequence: TGCGCCAGCAGCCAAATCTCAGGGGCAGATGGAAACACCATATATTTT.

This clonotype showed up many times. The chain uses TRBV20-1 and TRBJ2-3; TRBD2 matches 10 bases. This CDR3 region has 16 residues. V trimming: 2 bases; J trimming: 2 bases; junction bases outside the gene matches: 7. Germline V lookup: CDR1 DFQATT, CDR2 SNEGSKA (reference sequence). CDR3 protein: CSARPLAGDHTDTQYF. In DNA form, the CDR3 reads TGCAGTGCTAGACCGCTAGCGGGAGATCACACAGATACGCAGTATTTT.

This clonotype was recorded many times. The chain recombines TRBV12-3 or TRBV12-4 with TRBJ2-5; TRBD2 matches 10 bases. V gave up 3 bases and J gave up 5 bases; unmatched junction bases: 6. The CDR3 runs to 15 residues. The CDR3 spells CASSFRGLAAETQYF. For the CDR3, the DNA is TGTGCCAGCAGTTTTCGCGGACTAGCGGCGGAGACCCAGTACTTC.

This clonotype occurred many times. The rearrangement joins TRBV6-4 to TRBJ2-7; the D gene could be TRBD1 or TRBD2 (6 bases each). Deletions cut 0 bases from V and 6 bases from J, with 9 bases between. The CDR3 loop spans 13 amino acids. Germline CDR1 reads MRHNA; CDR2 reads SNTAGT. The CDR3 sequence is CASSDSEGGEQYF. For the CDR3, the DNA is TGTGCCAGCAGTGACTCGGAGGGGGGCGAGCAGTACTTC.

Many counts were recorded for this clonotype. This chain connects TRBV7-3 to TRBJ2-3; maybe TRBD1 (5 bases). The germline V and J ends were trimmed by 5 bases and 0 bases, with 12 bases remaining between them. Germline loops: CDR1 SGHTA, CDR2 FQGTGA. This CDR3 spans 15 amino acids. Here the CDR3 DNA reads TGTGCCAGCAGCCAAAGGGGCAGAAGCACAGATACGCAGTATTTT. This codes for CASSQRGRSTDTQYF.

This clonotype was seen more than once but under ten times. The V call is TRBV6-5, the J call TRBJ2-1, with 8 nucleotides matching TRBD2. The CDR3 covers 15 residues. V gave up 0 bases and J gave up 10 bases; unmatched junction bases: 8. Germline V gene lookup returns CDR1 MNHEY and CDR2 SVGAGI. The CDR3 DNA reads TGTGCCAGCAGTTACTCGGGCCGCGGGGGGACGGAGCAGTTCTTC. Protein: CASSYSGRGGTEQFF.

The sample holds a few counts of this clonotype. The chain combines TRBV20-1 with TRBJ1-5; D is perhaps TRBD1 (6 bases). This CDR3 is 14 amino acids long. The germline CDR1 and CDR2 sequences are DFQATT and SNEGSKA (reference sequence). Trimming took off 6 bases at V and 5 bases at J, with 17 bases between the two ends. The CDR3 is CSARGGDVDQPQHF. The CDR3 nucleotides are TGCAGTGCCCGAGGGGGTGACGTCGATCAGCCCCAGCATTTT.

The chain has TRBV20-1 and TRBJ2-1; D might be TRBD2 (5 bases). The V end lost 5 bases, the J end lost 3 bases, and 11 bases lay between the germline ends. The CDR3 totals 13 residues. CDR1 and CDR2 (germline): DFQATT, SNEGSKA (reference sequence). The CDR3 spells CSALGRRYNEQFF. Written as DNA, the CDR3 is TGCAGTGCTCTAGGGAGACGCTACAATGAGCAGTTCTTC.

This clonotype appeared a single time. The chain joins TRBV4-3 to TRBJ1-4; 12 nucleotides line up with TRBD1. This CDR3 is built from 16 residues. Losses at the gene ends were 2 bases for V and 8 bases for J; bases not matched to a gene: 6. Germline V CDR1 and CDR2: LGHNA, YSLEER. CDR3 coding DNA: TGCGCCAGCAGCCAACAAGGGGGGACAGGGGGCGAAAAACTGTTTTTT. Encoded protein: CASSQQGGTGGEKLFF.

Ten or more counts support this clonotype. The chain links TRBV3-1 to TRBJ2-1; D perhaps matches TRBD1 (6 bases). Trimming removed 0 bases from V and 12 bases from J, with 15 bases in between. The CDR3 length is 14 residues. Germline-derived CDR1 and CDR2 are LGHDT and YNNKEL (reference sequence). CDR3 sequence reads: CASSQDPSRGGQFF. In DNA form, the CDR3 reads TGTGCCAGCAGCCAAGACCCTTCCAGGGGTGGGCAGTTCTTC.

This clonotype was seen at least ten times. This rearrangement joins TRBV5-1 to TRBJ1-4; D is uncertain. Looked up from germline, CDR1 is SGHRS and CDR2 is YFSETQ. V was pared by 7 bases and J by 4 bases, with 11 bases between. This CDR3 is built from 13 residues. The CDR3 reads CASGSGSNEKLFF. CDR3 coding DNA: TGCGCCAGCGGGTCAGGCAGTAATGAAAAACTGTTTTTT.